A selection of T cell receptor beta chains follows, all from one sample in a study of blood T cell repertoires in COVID-19. Data came from immunoSEQ multiplex PCR; TCRdb stores just in-frame clones and leaves some out. Of about 22,000 clones in the sample, around 90% were seen once. The sample was peripheral blood. The source is an older woman with active COVID-19. Each CDR3 is given with its conserved first and last residue. Fields, in order: V gene, clone size, D gene, J gene, CDR3 DNA, CDR3 protein. The D gene is left open where the match is weak. Only some rows state a clone size, as once, few, many or a class for expanded clones.

TRBV3-1/TRBV3-2	.	TRBD2	TRBJ2-1	TGTGCCAGCTCCAAGCTACCGTCGGGAGGCTACAATGAGCAGTTCTTC	CASSKLPSGGYNEQFF
TRBV27	.	TRBD2	TRBJ2-7	TGTGCCAGCAGACCATCCGGACTAGCGGGAGGCCAGTACTTC	CASRPSGLAGGQYF
TRBV5-5	.	.	TRBJ2-7	TGTGCCAGCAGCTTGGCCGAGGGCAGGGGCTACGAGCAGTACTTC	CASSLAEGRGYEQYF
TRBV5-1	.	.	TRBJ1-3	TGCGCCAGCAGCTTGGAGTACGGGGTTGGAAACACCATATATTTT	CASSLEYGVGNTIYF
TRBV19	few	.	TRBJ1-2	TGTGCCAGTAGTATAACAGGGCGTAGAGGCTACACCTTC	CASSITGRRGYTF
TRBV5-6	.	TRBD1	TRBJ2-7	TGTGCCAGCAGCCCCAGGGACAGGGTATGGAAGCAGTACTTC	CASSPRDRVWKQYF
TRBV5-1	.	TRBD1	TRBJ1-2	TGCGCCAGCAGCCCCGGGACAGCTTATGGCTACACCTTC	CASSPGTAYGYTF
TRBV30	.	.	TRBJ2-7	TGTGCCTGGAGGGGCGGAGGCTCCTACGAGCAGTACTTC	CAWRGGGSYEQYF
TRBV28	once	TRBD2	TRBJ2-3	TGTGCCAGCAGTTTTACTAGCGGGAGCACAGATACGCAGTATTTT	CASSFTSGSTDTQYF
TRBV4-1	.	.	TRBJ1-2	TGCGCCAGCAGCCAAGTCGGAGGGACTAACTATGGCTACACCTTC	CASSQVGGTNYGYTF
TRBV12-5	.	TRBD1	TRBJ1-1	TGTGCTAGTGGTTTGGGACAGGGTGTGGGGGCTTTCTTT	CASGLGQGVGAFF
TRBV2	.	.	TRBJ2-5	TGTGCCAGCAGTCTCCCCCCCGAGACCCAGTACTTC	CASSLPPETQYF
TRBV19	.	.	TRBJ1-1	TGTGCCAGTACCCCTAGATTTGGCGGTAATGTGGCTTTCTTT	CASTPRFGGNVAFF
TRBV29-1	.	.	TRBJ1-1	TGCAGCGCCCTGTTGTCTAGGACGGGAACTGAAGCTTTCTTT	CSALLSRTGTEAFF
TRBV4-1	.	TRBD2	TRBJ2-1	TGCGCCAGCAGCCAACGCCCACTAGCGGACTACAATGAGCAGTTCTTC	CASSQRPLADYNEQFF
TRBV5-1	.	TRBD2	TRBJ2-7	TGCGCCAGCAGCATGGGGACTAGCTCCTACGAGCAGTACTTC	CASSMGTSSYEQYF
TRBV19	.	TRBD1	TRBJ1-5	TGTGCCAGTAGTATTACTTCAGGGGGCGGTCAGCCCCAGCATTTT	CASSITSGGGQPQHF
TRBV5-1	once	TRBD1	TRBJ2-7	TGCGCCAGCAGCTTGACCTGGGACAGCTCCTACGAGCAGTACTTC	CASSLTWDSSYEQYF
TRBV27	.	TRBD1	TRBJ2-1	TGTGCCAGCAGTCCTACAGGGGCCATAGCCCCCTACAATGAGCAGTTCTTC	CASSPTGAIAPYNEQFF
TRBV27	.	TRBD1	TRBJ1-2	TGTGCCAGCAGTGGGACAGGGTGGAACTATGGCTACACCTTC	CASSGTGWNYGYTF
TRBV7-2	.	TRBD2	TRBJ2-7	TGTGCCAGCAGCATTACTCACGGGACTAGCGGGAGCTACGAGCAGTACTTC	CASSITHGTSGSYEQYF
TRBV28	.	TRBD1	TRBJ2-4	TGTGCCAGCAGTTTCCAGGGGGAAGTCAAAAACATTCAGTACTTC	CASSFQGEVKNIQYF
TRBV29-1	once	.	TRBJ2-3	TGCAGCGTTGAGCTAGGGGGCACAGATACGCAGTATTTT	CSVELGGTDTQYF
TRBV18	once	.	TRBJ2-4	TGTGCCAGCTCACCGACCACGGGTTTAAGTAAAAACATTCAGTACTTC	CASSPTTGLSKNIQYF
TRBV28	once	TRBD1	TRBJ2-4	TGTGCCAGCAGTCGGACAGGGGGCGTTGGGAAAAACATTCAGTACTTC	CASSRTGGVGKNIQYF
TRBV6-6	.	.	TRBJ1-1	TGTGCCAGCTTAAGGGGGACGAACACTGAAGCTTTCTTT	CASLRGTNTEAFF
TRBV5-1	.	.	TRBJ1-6	TGCGCCAGCAGCTTGGGACAGGAAACTTCACCCCTCCACTTT	CASSLGQETSPLHF
TRBV7-6	once	TRBD1	TRBJ1-1	TGTGCCAGCAGCTCGTGGGACAGTCCCGAAGCTTTCTTT	CASSSWDSPEAFF
TRBV7-9	.	.	TRBJ1-1	TGTGCCAGCAGCTTAAATACGGTCACTGAAGCTTTCTTT	CASSLNTVTEAFF
TRBV5-4	few	.	TRBJ1-3	TGTGCCAGCAGCCGGGGGGCAGGAAACACCATATATTTT	CASSRGAGNTIYF
TRBV30	.	.	TRBJ1-6	TGTGCCTGGAGTTCCCCGTCCGTGTCACCCCTCCACTTT	CAWSSPSVSPLHF
TRBV19	.	.	TRBJ2-5	TGTGCCAGTAGCCCAGCGGACCAGCAAGAGACCCAGTACTTC	CASSPADQQETQYF
TRBV5-4	.	.	TRBJ2-4	TGTGCCAGCAGCGCCAGGGATCAACTAGCCAAAAACATTCAGTACTTC	CASSARDQLAKNIQYF
TRBV6-6	.	.	TRBJ2-3	TGTGCCAGCACGGGCCGGGAGTCGGCGGCAGATACGCAGTATTTT	CASTGRESAADTQYF
TRBV9	.	TRBD1	TRBJ2-3	TGTGCCAGCAGCGTGGGACAGGGGTCAGATACGCAGTATTTT	CASSVGQGSDTQYF
TRBV5-1	.	TRBD1	TRBJ1-5	TGCGCCAGCAGCTTGGATGGGGACAGACATCAGCCCCAGCATTTT	CASSLDGDRHQPQHF
TRBV4-1	.	TRBD1	TRBJ1-2	TGCGCCAGCAGGCACCCCGGACAGGGGGCATCCTTCTATGGCTACACCTTC	CASRHPGQGASFYGYTF
TRBV7-9	.	.	TRBJ2-7	TGTGCCAGCAGCTACGGGGGCTACGAGCAGTACTTC	CASSYGGYEQYF
TRBV28	.	TRBD2	TRBJ2-7	TGTGCCAGCAGTCGACTAGCATCCTACGAGCAGTACTTC	CASSRLASYEQYF
TRBV27	.	.	TRBJ1-2	TGTGCCAGCAGAGGGGCGGGGGCAACTAACTATGGCTACACCTTC	CASRGAGATNYGYTF
TRBV11-2	.	TRBD2	TRBJ2-5	TGTGCCAGCAGCACTTTAGCGGGAGGGCTGAAAGAGACCCAGTACTTC	CASSTLAGGLKETQYF
TRBV20-1	once	.	TRBJ2-1	TGCAGTGCGTTCTTTAATGAGCAGTTCTTC	CSAFFNEQFF
TRBV27	.	TRBD1	TRBJ1-5	TGTGCCAGCAGTTTTAACAGGGGGCTAATTCAGCCCCAGCATTTT	CASSFNRGLIQPQHF
TRBV19	.	.	TRBJ2-2	TGTGCCAGTAGCGGGACAAACACCGGGGAGCTGTTTTTT	CASSGTNTGELFF
TRBV28	.	.	TRBJ1-5	TGTGCCAGCAGTTTTTACAGGCGTAGGGATCAGCCCCAGCATTTT	CASSFYRRRDQPQHF
TRBV28	.	TRBD1	TRBJ2-1	TGTGCCAGCACCAGGACAGGGGGCTCGCAGGGCGGGCGGTTTCGGGAGCAGTTCTTC	CASTRTGGSQGGRFREQFF
TRBV28	once	TRBD1	TRBJ2-7	TGTGCCAGCAGTTTAACCGTACCCAGGGGGGAGCAGTACTTC	CASSLTVPRGEQYF
TRBV28	.	.	TRBJ2-5	TGTGCCAGCAGCGCAGGGTTCTTGGTGACCCAGTACTTC	CASSAGFLVTQYF
TRBV7-8	.	TRBD1	TRBJ2-7	TGTGCCAGCAGCCGACCGGGACAGGGGGTTTCCTACGAGCAGTACTTC	CASSRPGQGVSYEQYF
TRBV5-1	.	TRBD2	TRBJ2-1	TGCGCCAGCAGCTTGACGTCGGGAGGGCCTTATGAGCAGTTCTTC	CASSLTSGGPYEQFF
TRBV7-8	.	TRBD1	TRBJ2-7	TGTGCCAGCAGCCCCAGACAGGGAGTGGGGCAGTACTTC	CASSPRQGVGQYF
TRBV2	.	TRBD2	TRBJ2-3	TGTGCCAGGGGGACTAATCGCGGGGATACGCAGTATTTT	CARGTNRGDTQYF
TRBV9	.	.	TRBJ1-1	TGTGCCAGCAGCGTAGGGTTCTCCGAGACAGAAGCTTTCTTT	CASSVGFSETEAFF
TRBV7-2	.	TRBD1	TRBJ2-7	TGTGCCAGCAGCTTAAGGTTTGACAGGGGGCGTCGTTCTTACGAGCAGTACTTC	CASSLRFDRGRRSYEQYF
TRBV10-3	once	TRBD2	TRBJ2-3	TGTGCCATCAGTGATGGCGGGAGGGCCGTGGGGTTTGGAGATACGCAGTATTTT	CAISDGGRAVGFGDTQYF
TRBV28	.	TRBD1	TRBJ1-3	TGTGCCAGCAGTCCACGGACAGGCGCCTCTGGAAACACCATATATTTT	CASSPRTGASGNTIYF
TRBV30	.	TRBD2	TRBJ2-1	TGTGCCTGGACCCTGCCGGCTAGCGGGAGCTACAATGAGCAGTTCTTC	CAWTLPASGSYNEQFF
TRBV11-2	.	.	TRBJ1-1	TGTGCCAGCAGCCCACCCATAACGCACTTCGAAGCTTTCTTT	CASSPPITHFEAFF
TRBV19	.	TRBD1	TRBJ1-1	TGTGCCAGTAAGTCCCGACAGGGTTTGGCTGAAGCTTTCTTT	CASKSRQGLAEAFF
TRBV19	.	.	TRBJ1-5	TGTGCCAGTAGCCCAGGGGAATTTAGCAATCAGCCCCAGCATTTT	CASSPGEFSNQPQHF